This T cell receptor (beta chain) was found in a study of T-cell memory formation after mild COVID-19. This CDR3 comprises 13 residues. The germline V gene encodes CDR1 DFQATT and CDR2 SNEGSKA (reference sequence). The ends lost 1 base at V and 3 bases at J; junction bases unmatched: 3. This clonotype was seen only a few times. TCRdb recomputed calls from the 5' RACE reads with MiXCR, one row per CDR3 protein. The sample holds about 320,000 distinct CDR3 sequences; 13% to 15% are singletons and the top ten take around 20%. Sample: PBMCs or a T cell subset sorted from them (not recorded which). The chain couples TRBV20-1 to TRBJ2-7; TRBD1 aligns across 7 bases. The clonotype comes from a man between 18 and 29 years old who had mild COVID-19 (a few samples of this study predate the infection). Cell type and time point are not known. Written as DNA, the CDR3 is TGCAGTGCTAGAGCGGGACAGTTCTACGAGCAGTACTTC. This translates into CSARAGQFYEQYF.